Sequencing of this T cell receptor beta chain was carried out in a study of blood T cell repertoires in COVID-19. At the level of the study: Acute-phase and convalescent COVID-19 samples originated in the United States, Italy and Spain. From T cells, B-cell-depleted T cells, or PBMCs came the material, which was cDNA or gDNA.

The CDR3 runs 15 residues. Germline CDR1 and CDR2: MNHEY and SMNVEV (reference sequence). V shed 3 bases, J shed 4 bases, and the junction held 5 bases outside the gene matches. As originally analysed: From reference gene primer amplification, estimates of nucleated cell counts were derived. Measured with immunoSEQ multiplex PCR; TCRdb has only the in-frame clones, and not every one. V and J calls and clone size are given by that table; D and trimming were obtained from the DNA. The sample yields 250,000 to 350,000 clones, around 89% seen once. The sequence was collected from a man aged 18 to 29 who had recovered from COVID-19. The chain links TRBV27 to TRBJ1-3; 8 bases match TRBD1. The source material was peripheral blood. DNA for the CDR3: TGTGCCAGCAGTTTGGCTCAGGGGGCGGGAAACACCATATATTTT. This translates into CASSLAQGAGNTIYF.